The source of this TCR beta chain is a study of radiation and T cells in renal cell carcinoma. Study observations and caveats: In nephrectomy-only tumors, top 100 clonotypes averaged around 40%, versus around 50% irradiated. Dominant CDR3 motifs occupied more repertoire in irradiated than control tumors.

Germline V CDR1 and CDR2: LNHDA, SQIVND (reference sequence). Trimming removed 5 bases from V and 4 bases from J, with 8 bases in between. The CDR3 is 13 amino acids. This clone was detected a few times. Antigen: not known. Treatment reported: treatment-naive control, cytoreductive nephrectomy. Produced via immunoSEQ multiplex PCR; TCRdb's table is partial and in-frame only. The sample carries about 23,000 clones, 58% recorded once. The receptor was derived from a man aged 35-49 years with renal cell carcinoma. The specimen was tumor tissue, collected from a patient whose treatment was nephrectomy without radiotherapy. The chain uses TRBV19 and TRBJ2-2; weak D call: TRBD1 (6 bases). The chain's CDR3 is CASSPQGTGELFF. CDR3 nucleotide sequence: TGTGCCAGTAGTCCACAGGGCACCGGGGAGCTGTTTTTT. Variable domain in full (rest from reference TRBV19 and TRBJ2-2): DGGITQSPKYLFRKEGQNVTLSCEQNLNHDAMYWYRQDPGQGLRLIYYSQIVNDFQKGDIAEGYSVSREKKESFPLTVTSAQKNPTAFYLCASSPQGTGELFFGEGSRLTVL.